These T cell receptor beta chains were read from a single sample in a study of regulatory dendritic cells for organ transplantation. Some clones are missing from TCRdb's copy, which holds only in-frame ones; the method was immunoSEQ multiplex PCR. In the table there are 25,000 to 35,000 clones, roughly 84% of which are singletons. Material for sequencing was naive CD8+ T cells from blood. The origin of the receptors is a human donor in good health. Each CDR3 is given with its conserved first and last residue. D genes are given only for firm matches. Some rows mark clone size as missing; the rest say once, few, many or name a class of expanded clone.

clone size	D gene	V gene	J gene	CDR3 DNA	CDR3 protein
.	TRBD2	TRBV7-8	TRBJ2-3	TGTGCCAGCAGCTTAACCGGGGGGGCTGGGACAGATACGCAGTATTTT	CASSLTGGAGTDTQYF
.	.	TRBV6-5	TRBJ1-6	TGTGCCAGCGGGGGAGGGGATAATTCACCCCTCCACTTT	CASGGGDNSPLHF
.	.	TRBV7-8	TRBJ2-7	TGTGCCAGCAGCTTAGAGAGGACATCCTACGAGCAGTACTTC	CASSLERTSYEQYF
.	TRBD1	TRBV9	TRBJ1-2	TGTGCCAGCAGCGGGACAGGGCTCTATGGCTACACCTTC	CASSGTGLYGYTF
few	TRBD1	TRBV27	TRBJ2-7	TGTGCCAGCAGTTCCACCGGGACAGGTGGCTACGAGCAGTACTTC	CASSSTGTGGYEQYF
.	TRBD1	TRBV29-1	TRBJ1-2	TGCAGCGTTGCAGGGGGCGCGGGTGGCTACACCTTC	CSVAGGAGGYTF
.	TRBD1	TRBV7-9	TRBJ2-7	TGTGCCAGCAGCGGGACAGGGGGCTACGAGCAGTACTTC	CASSGTGGYEQYF
.	TRBD2	TRBV29-1	TRBJ2-7	TGCAGCGTTTCCGGGACTAGCGGCTACGAGCAGTACTTC	CSVSGTSGYEQYF
.	.	TRBV11-2	TRBJ2-1	TGTGCCAGCAGCTTACAAATAAGGGGACAAGTGGGGAATGAGCAGTTCTTC	CASSLQIRGQVGNEQFF
.	.	TRBV11-2	TRBJ2-2	TGTGCCAGCAGCTTAATGCCGGGGGGCGACACCGGGGAGCTGTTTTTT	CASSLMPGGDTGELFF
.	.	TRBV4-3	TRBJ1-3	TGCGCCAGCAGCCAAGATCCTAGTAACAGGGGAAACACCATATATTTT	CASSQDPSNRGNTIYF
few	.	TRBV4-2	TRBJ1-5	TGTGCCAGCAGCCAAGAGGCAGGCTCCGATCAGCCCCAGCATTTT	CASSQEAGSDQPQHF
.	.	TRBV19	TRBJ2-7	TGTGCCAGTAGTACGGAGTTGGCCGAAGCCTACGAGCAGTACTTC	CASSTELAEAYEQYF
.	TRBD1	TRBV5-6	TRBJ2-4	TGTGCCAGCAGCTTGGGTCGGACAGGGGAGAACATTCAGTACTTC	CASSLGRTGENIQYF
.	.	TRBV10-1	TRBJ2-3	TGCGCCAGCAGTGAGTCGGGGGCGGGGGTGTCCACAGATACGCAGTATTTT	CASSESGAGVSTDTQYF
.	.	TRBV2	TRBJ2-7	TGTGCCAGCAGTAACGTAGGACAGCTTTTCCACGAGCAGTACTTC	CASSNVGQLFHEQYF
.	TRBD2	TRBV7-9	TRBJ2-3	TGTGCCAGCAGCTACCCGGGACTAGCCACAGATACGCAGTATTTT	CASSYPGLATDTQYF
.	.	TRBV5-6	TRBJ2-1	TGTGCCAGTAGCAAGGGGCAGGGAAACAATGAGCAGTTCTTC	CASSKGQGNNEQFF
.	.	TRBV11-2	TRBJ1-2	TGTGCCAGCAGTACTGCTCCGGGACTGAACTATGGCTACACCTTC	CASSTAPGLNYGYTF
.	.	TRBV25-1	TRBJ1-4	TGTGCCAGCAGTGAAGGGGCGGCCGCAACTAATGAAAAACTGTTTTTT	CASSEGAAATNEKLFF
.	.	TRBV6-5	TRBJ2-7	TGTGCCAGCAGTATCGACAAGTCTCACTACGAGCAGTACTTC	CASSIDKSHYEQYF
few	TRBD1	TRBV7-6	TRBJ1-1	TGTGCCAGCAGCTTAGCACGGACAGGCGCTGAAGCTTTCTTT	CASSLARTGAEAFF
.	TRBD2	TRBV11-3	TRBJ2-1	TGTGCCAGCAGCTTAGACGCTACTAGCGCGGGGGAAGGTGAGCAGTTCTTC	CASSLDATSAGEGEQFF
few	TRBD2	TRBV2	TRBJ2-6	TGTGCCAGCGGTAGCGGGGGGAACTCTGGGGCCAACGTCCTGACTTTC	CASGSGGNSGANVLTF
once	TRBD1	TRBV11-2	TRBJ2-1	TGTGCCAGCAGCTTCGGGGACAGTGAGCAGTTCTTC	CASSFGDSEQFF
.	.	TRBV7-9	TRBJ1-6	TGTGCCAGCAGCTTAGTGCAGGGTAATTCACCCCTCCACTTT	CASSLVQGNSPLHF
.	.	TRBV6-5	TRBJ1-1	TGTGCCAGCAGTTACTCGGGACTGAGCAAAGCTGAAGCTTTCTTT	CASSYSGLSKAEAFF
.	.	TRBV11-2	TRBJ1-2	TGTGCCAGCAGCTTAAACGCAGGGGAAAACTATGGCTACACCTTC	CASSLNAGENYGYTF
.	.	TRBV9	TRBJ2-1	TGTGCCAGCAGCGCTTTCGGGGGTTCCTACAATGAGCAGTTCTTC	CASSAFGGSYNEQFF
.	TRBD1	TRBV28	TRBJ1-6	TGTGCCAGCAATCAAGGGGGCGTGGGGTCCTATAATTCACCCCTCCACTTT	CASNQGGVGSYNSPLHF
.	TRBD1	TRBV7-8	TRBJ2-5	TGTGCCAGCAGCCACCATGGGGACAGGGGGGTAGAGACCCAGTACTTC	CASSHHGDRGVETQYF
.	TRBD2	TRBV4-1	TRBJ2-5	TGCGCCAGCAGCCCTCTCCAAGCGGGGCGGTCCCAAGAGACCCAGTACTTC	CASSPLQAGRSQETQYF
.	TRBD1	TRBV19	TRBJ1-1	TGTGCCAGTAGTGTTACGGGACAGGGAGACACTGAAGCTTTCTTT	CASSVTGQGDTEAFF
.	.	TRBV11-2	TRBJ2-3	TGTGCCAGCAGCTCCCGGGTTGATACGCAGTATTTT	CASSSRVDTQYF
.	.	TRBV10-3	TRBJ1-4	TGTGCCATTGGGCCCGGCACAAACATGGAAAAACTGTTTTTT	CAIGPGTNMEKLFF
.	TRBD2	TRBV9	TRBJ2-2	TGTGCCAGCAGCCCGGGGGGGTTATCCTTTGACGGGGAGCTGTTTTTT	CASSPGGLSFDGELFF
.	.	TRBV11-2	TRBJ1-1	TGTGCCAGCAGCCCACCGGGGGGGGCGCCTGAAGCTTTCTTT	CASSPPGGAPEAFF
.	.	TRBV5-4	TRBJ2-5	TGTGCCAGCAGCTTGGGAGGGTTGAAGGAAGAGACCCAGTACTTC	CASSLGGLKEETQYF
.	.	TRBV5-1	TRBJ2-1	TGCGCCAGCAGCTTGAGTGCGGACTCCTACAATGAGCAGTTCTTC	CASSLSADSYNEQFF
.	.	TRBV7-9	TRBJ1-2	TGTGCCAGCAGCTCCCTCCCCGCGGGCAGAAACTATGGCTACACCTTC	CASSSLPAGRNYGYTF
.	TRBD1	TRBV6-1	TRBJ1-2	TGTGCCAGCAGTGAAGCGAGGGGACAGAGCTATGGCTACACCTTC	CASSEARGQSYGYTF
.	.	TRBV7-2	TRBJ2-7	TGTGCCAGCAGCTTAGCGTTGGGGCCACCCTACGAGCAGTACTTC	CASSLALGPPYEQYF
.	.	TRBV9	TRBJ2-1	TGTGCCAGCAGCGTTGGGGGGAACCGGGGGAATGAGCAGTTCTTC	CASSVGGNRGNEQFF
.	.	TRBV11-3	TRBJ2-7	TGTGCCAGCAGAGGGGTAGCCGAGCAGTACTTC	CASRGVAEQYF
few	.	TRBV19	TRBJ2-2	TGTGCCAGTAGATGGAGCACCGGGGAGCTGTTTTTT	CASRWSTGELFF
.	.	TRBV7-8	TRBJ1-1	TGTGCCAGCAGCTTAGAAGCGCACACTGAAGCTTTCTTT	CASSLEAHTEAFF
.	.	TRBV2	TRBJ2-5	TGTGCCAGCAGTGACAACACGAATCTCCAAGAGACCCAGTACTTC	CASSDNTNLQETQYF
once	TRBD1	TRBV29-1	TRBJ1-2	TGCAGCGGCTCTTTGCAGGGGGCGGGGACCTTC	CSGSLQGAGTF
.	TRBD2	TRBV10-3	TRBJ2-3	TGTGCCATCAGAGCAACTAGCGGGGCAAGCACAGATACGCAGTATTTT	CAIRATSGASTDTQYF
.	TRBD1	TRBV6-1	TRBJ2-3	TGTGCCAGCAGTGACGACAGGGGCGCAAAGAAGATACGACAGTATTTT	CASSDDRGAKKIRQYF